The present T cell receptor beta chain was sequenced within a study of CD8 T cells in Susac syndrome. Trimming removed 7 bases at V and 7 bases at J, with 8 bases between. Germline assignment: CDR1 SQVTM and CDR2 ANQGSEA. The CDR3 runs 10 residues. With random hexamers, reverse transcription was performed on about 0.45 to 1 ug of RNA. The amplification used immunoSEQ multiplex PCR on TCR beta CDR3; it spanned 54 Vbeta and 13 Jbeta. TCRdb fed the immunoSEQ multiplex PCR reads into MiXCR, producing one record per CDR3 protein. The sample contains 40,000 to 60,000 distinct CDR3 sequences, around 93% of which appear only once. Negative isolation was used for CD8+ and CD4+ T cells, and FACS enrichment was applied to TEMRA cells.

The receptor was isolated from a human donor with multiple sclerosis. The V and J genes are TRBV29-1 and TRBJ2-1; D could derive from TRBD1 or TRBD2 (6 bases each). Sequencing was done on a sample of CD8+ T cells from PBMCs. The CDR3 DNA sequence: TGCAGCGAAGGGGGGAATGAGCAGTTCTTC. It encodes CSEGGNEQFF.